This entry concerns a single T cell receptor (beta chain). Its antigen is undetermined. This sample is part of a study of cytomegalovirus exposure and HLA in healthy donors. Study findings and constraints: V- and J-gene trimming of TCR beta was linked (in a later analysis) to a missense DCLRE1C variant. Later on, an analysis tied 18,000 or so TCR beta sequences to HLA alleles at 0.05 false discovery rate.

V shed 3 bases and J 6 bases; nucleotides not matched to a gene: 6. Germline-derived CDR1 and CDR2 are MGHRA and YSYEKL. The CDR3 contains 15 residues. PCR involved 60 Vbeta and 13 Jbeta primers. The repertoire was sequenced with immunoSEQ multiplex PCR; TCRdb's copy has only in-frame clones and lacks some. The data show 170,000 or so clones, less than 90% seen once. The V gene is TRBV4-1, the J gene TRBJ2-2; 8 nucleotides match TRBD1. This receptor was obtained from a man in his late teens or twenties in good health and CMV-seronegative. What was sequenced was PBMCs. The CDR3 sequence: CASSHARQGSGELFF. CDR3 nucleotides: TGCGCCAGCAGCCACGCTAGACAGGGGTCCGGGGAGCTGTTTTTT.